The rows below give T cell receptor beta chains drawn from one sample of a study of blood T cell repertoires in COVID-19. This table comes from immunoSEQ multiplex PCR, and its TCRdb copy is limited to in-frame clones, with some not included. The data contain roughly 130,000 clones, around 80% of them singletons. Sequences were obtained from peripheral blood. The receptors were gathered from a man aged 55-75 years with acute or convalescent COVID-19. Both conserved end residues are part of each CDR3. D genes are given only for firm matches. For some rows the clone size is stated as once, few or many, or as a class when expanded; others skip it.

CDR3nt: TGTGCCAGCAGTGAGGCAATGGGAGCGGCAACTAATGAAAAACTGTTTTTT
CDR3aa: CASSEAMGAATNEKLFF
v_gene: TRBV6-1
j_gene: TRBJ1-4
abundance: .
d_gene: .

CDR3nt: TGTGCCAGTACCAGCGGGGGGACCCTCCAAGAGACCCAGTACTTC
CDR3aa: CASTSGGTLQETQYF
v_gene: TRBV19
j_gene: TRBJ2-5
abundance: .
d_gene: TRBD2

CDR3nt: TGTGCCAGCAGTCCGTTCGGACAGGGCAACACTGAAGCTTTCTTT
CDR3aa: CASSPFGQGNTEAFF
v_gene: TRBV6-2/TRBV6-3
j_gene: TRBJ1-1
abundance: .
d_gene: TRBD1

CDR3nt: TGCAGCGCAACAGGGGGCGACTATGGCTACACCTTC
CDR3aa: CSATGGDYGYTF
v_gene: TRBV29-1
j_gene: TRBJ1-2
abundance: .
d_gene: TRBD1

CDR3nt: TGTGCCAGCAGTTACTCCAGGGGGCGAGAAAAACTGTTTTTT
CDR3aa: CASSYSRGREKLFF
v_gene: TRBV6-5
j_gene: TRBJ1-4
abundance: .
d_gene: TRBD1

CDR3nt: TGCGCCAGCAGCTTACAGGGGGCGAAACAGTCCGGGGAGCTGTTTTTT
CDR3aa: CASSLQGAKQSGELFF
v_gene: TRBV5-1
j_gene: TRBJ2-2
abundance: .
d_gene: TRBD1

CDR3nt: TGTGCCAGTAGTCTCTCAGGACAACCTAATTCACCCCTCCACTTT
CDR3aa: CASSLSGQPNSPLHF
v_gene: TRBV19
j_gene: TRBJ1-6
abundance: .
d_gene: .

CDR3nt: TGTGCCAGCAGTTCACAGGGGGGCGAGCAGTACTTC
CDR3aa: CASSSQGGEQYF
v_gene: TRBV6-1
j_gene: TRBJ2-7
abundance: .
d_gene: TRBD1

CDR3nt: TGTGCCAGCAGTTACGGACAGACTGCAACTAATGAAAAACTGTTTTTT
CDR3aa: CASSYGQTATNEKLFF
v_gene: TRBV6-6
j_gene: TRBJ1-4
abundance: once
d_gene: .

CDR3nt: TGTGCCTGGAGTGTAGGTCTTGGGGGAGGGCAGTACTTC
CDR3aa: CAWSVGLGGGQYF
v_gene: TRBV30
j_gene: TRBJ2-7
abundance: few
d_gene: .

CDR3nt: TGTGCCAGCAGCTTAGCGGGTCTAGACGAGCAGTACTTC
CDR3aa: CASSLAGLDEQYF
v_gene: TRBV11-1
j_gene: TRBJ2-7
abundance: .
d_gene: .

CDR3nt: TGTGCCAGCAGCCAAGGAGGTTGGTCCTATGGCTACACCTTC
CDR3aa: CASSQGGWSYGYTF
v_gene: TRBV14
j_gene: TRBJ1-2
abundance: .
d_gene: .

CDR3nt: TGCGCCAGCAGCACGGGACAGCTAGATGGCAATCAGCCCCAGCATTTT
CDR3aa: CASSTGQLDGNQPQHF
v_gene: TRBV5-1
j_gene: TRBJ1-5
abundance: .
d_gene: TRBD1

CDR3nt: TGTGCCAGCAGTTTATGGACCCCAGGGTCGAGGGGCTACACCTTC
CDR3aa: CASSLWTPGSRGYTF
v_gene: TRBV28
j_gene: TRBJ1-2
abundance: .
d_gene: .

CDR3nt: TGTGCCAGCAGCCCCGGGACTAGCGGCAATGAGCAGTTCTTC
CDR3aa: CASSPGTSGNEQFF
v_gene: TRBV3-1/TRBV3-2
j_gene: TRBJ2-1
abundance: .
d_gene: TRBD2

CDR3nt: TGTGCCAGCAGTCTCCAGGGGATGGGCACTGAAGCTTTCTTT
CDR3aa: CASSLQGMGTEAFF
v_gene: TRBV28
j_gene: TRBJ1-1
abundance: .
d_gene: .

CDR3nt: TGTGCCAGTAGTTTCCGCCGGGGGAACGGGGAGCTGTTTTTT
CDR3aa: CASSFRRGNGELFF
v_gene: TRBV19
j_gene: TRBJ2-2
abundance: .
d_gene: .

CDR3nt: TGTGCCACCAGTGATAGAGGGGGCACAGGGAAGTTAGATGGCTACACCTTC
CDR3aa: CATSDRGGTGKLDGYTF
v_gene: TRBV24-1
j_gene: TRBJ1-2
abundance: .
d_gene: TRBD1

CDR3nt: TGCGCCAGCAGCTTTCTAGCGAATCAGAATGAGCAGTTCTTC
CDR3aa: CASSFLANQNEQFF
v_gene: TRBV5-1
j_gene: TRBJ2-1
abundance: .
d_gene: .

CDR3nt: TGCGCCAGCAGCTTGAGGCCTCAGGGAAATGAAAAACTGTTTTTT
CDR3aa: CASSLRPQGNEKLFF
v_gene: TRBV5-1
j_gene: TRBJ1-4
abundance: .
d_gene: .

CDR3nt: TGTGCCAGCTCACCAGGTGGACACAACACTGAAGCTTTCTTT
CDR3aa: CASSPGGHNTEAFF
v_gene: TRBV18
j_gene: TRBJ1-1
abundance: .
d_gene: .

CDR3nt: TGTGCCAGCGCCCCGGGAATGAACACTGAAGCTTTCTTT
CDR3aa: CASAPGMNTEAFF
v_gene: TRBV14
j_gene: TRBJ1-1
abundance: .
d_gene: .

CDR3nt: TGTGCCAGCAGCCGGCCTTTTGGGACTAACACCGGGGAGCTGTTTTTT
CDR3aa: CASSRPFGTNTGELFF
v_gene: TRBV3-1/TRBV3-2
j_gene: TRBJ2-2
abundance: .
d_gene: .